The table lists the clone carrying this T cell receptor (beta chain) with a count of one. Its antigen is not identified. The PCR made use of 60 Vbeta and 13 Jbeta primers. The data were produced by immunoSEQ multiplex PCR, yet TCRdb's version contains in-frame clones alone and is incomplete. The sample has just over 150,000 clones, over 65% seen once. V lost 5 bases and J lost 0; bases outside the gene matches: 5. The germline V gene encodes CDR1 MNHNS and CDR2 SASEGT. The CDR3 sequence is 15 residues long. The sample comes from a study of cytomegalovirus exposure and HLA in healthy donors. Whole-study context: Within the Caucasian-associated ancestry cluster were 81% of the roughly 400 genotyped donors. Regarding the study as a whole: Most of the TCR beta V segments (in an earlier analysis) were productive either about 90% or about 30% of the time. Roughly even sequencing depth across donors was the assumption behind the presence/absence analyses. A list of around 160 TCR beta chains associated with cytomegalovirus was given.

The receptor comes from a middle-aged man in good health and CMV-seropositive. The rearrangement uses TRBV6-1 and TRBJ2-7; the match to TRBD2 covers 9 bases. Sequenced: PBMCs. CDR3 amino acids: CASSLLAGSSYEQYF. In nucleotides, the CDR3 is TGTGCCAGCAGTCTCCTAGCGGGGAGCTCCTACGAGCAGTACTTC.